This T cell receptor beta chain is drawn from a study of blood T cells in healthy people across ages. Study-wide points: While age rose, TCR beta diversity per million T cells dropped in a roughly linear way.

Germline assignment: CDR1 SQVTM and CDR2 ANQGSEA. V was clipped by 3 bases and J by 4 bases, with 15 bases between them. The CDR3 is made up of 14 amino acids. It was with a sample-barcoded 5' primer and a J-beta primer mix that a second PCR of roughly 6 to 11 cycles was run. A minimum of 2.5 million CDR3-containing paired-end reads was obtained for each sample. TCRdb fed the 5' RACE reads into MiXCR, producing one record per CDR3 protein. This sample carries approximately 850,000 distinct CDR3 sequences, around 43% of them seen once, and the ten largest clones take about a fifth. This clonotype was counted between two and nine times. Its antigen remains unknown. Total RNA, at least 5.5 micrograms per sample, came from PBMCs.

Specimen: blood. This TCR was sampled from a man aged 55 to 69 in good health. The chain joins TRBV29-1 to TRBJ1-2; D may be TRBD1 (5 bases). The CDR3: CSVDLAETAYGYTF. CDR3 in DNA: TGCAGCGTTGACTTAGCCGAGACAGCCTATGGCTACACCTTC. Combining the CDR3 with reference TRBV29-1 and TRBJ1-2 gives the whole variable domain SAVISQKPSRDICQRGTSLTIQCQVDSQVTMMFWYRQQPGQSLTLIATANQGSEATYESGFVIDKFPISRPNLTFSTLTVSNMSPEDSSIYLCSVDLAETAYGYTFGSGTRLTVV.